This T cell receptor beta chain was sequenced for a study of cytomegalovirus exposure and HLA in healthy donors. A multiplex PCR was run with 60 Vbeta primers and 13 Jbeta primers. Method: immunoSEQ multiplex PCR; TCRdb's copy keeps in-frame clones and lacks some. Its listing shows some 160,000 clones. Sequencing was performed on PBMCs. This TCR was sampled from a young man in good health and CMV-seronegative.

For the CDR3, the DNA is TGTGCCAGCAGTGACTCTATAGGAGCTACTACTAGCACAGATACGCAGTATTTT. Protein: CASSDSIGATTSTDTQYF. V usage is TRBV6-4 and J usage is TRBJ2-3; D call uncertain. CDR3 size: 18 residues. Germline assignment: CDR1 MRHNA and CDR2 SNTAGT. V shed 0 bases and J shed 0 bases, with 16 bases lying between them.